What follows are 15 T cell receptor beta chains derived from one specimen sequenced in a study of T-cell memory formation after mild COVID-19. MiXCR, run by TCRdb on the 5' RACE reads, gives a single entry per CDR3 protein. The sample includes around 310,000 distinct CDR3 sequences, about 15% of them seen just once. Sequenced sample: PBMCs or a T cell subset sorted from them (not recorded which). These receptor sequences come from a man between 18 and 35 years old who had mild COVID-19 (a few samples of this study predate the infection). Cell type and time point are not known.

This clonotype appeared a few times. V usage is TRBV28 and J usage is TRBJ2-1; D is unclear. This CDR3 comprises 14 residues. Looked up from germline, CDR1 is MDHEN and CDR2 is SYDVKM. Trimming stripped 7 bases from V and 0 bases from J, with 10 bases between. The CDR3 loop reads CASNRASSYNEQFF. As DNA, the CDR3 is TGTGCCAGCAACCGGGCGAGCTCCTACAATGAGCAGTTCTTC.

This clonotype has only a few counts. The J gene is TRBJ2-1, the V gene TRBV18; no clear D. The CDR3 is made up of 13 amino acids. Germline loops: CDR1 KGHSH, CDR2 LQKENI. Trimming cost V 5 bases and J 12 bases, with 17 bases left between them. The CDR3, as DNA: TGTGCCAGCTCAGCGACCGGGTTCCCAGGGCAGTTCTTC. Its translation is CASSATGFPGQFF. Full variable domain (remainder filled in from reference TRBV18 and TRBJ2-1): NAGVMQNPRHLVRRRGQEARLRCSPMKGHSHVYWYRQLPEEGLKFMVYLQKENIIDESGMPKERFSAEFPKEGPSILRIQQVVRGDSAAYFCASSATGFPGQFFGPGTRLTVL.

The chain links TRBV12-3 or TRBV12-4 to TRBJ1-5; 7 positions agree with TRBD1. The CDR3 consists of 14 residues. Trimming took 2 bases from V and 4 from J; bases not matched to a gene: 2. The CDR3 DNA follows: TGTGCCAGCAGTTTAAACAGGGGAAATCAGCCCCAGCATTTT. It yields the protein CASSLNRGNQPQHF.

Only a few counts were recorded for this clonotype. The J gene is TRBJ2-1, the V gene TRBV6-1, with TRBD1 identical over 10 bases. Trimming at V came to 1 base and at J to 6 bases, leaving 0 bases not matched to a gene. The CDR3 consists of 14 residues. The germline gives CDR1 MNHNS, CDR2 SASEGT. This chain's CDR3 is CASSEGTGGNEQFF. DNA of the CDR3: TGTGCCAGCAGTGAAGGGACAGGGGGCAATGAGCAGTTCTTC.

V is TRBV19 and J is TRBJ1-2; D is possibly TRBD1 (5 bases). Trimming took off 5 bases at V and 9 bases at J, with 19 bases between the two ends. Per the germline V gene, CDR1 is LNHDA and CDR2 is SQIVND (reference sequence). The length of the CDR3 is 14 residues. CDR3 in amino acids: CASSPLTGLQSYTF. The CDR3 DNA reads TGTGCCAGTAGTCCGTTAACGGGACTCCAGAGCTACACCTTC.

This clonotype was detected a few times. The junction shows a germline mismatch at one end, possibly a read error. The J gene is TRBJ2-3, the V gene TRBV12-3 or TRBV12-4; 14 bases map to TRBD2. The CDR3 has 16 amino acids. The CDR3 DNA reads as TGTGCCAGCAGCCGAGGACTAGCGGGGGGCACGGATACGCAGTATTTT. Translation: CASSRGLAGGTDTQYF.

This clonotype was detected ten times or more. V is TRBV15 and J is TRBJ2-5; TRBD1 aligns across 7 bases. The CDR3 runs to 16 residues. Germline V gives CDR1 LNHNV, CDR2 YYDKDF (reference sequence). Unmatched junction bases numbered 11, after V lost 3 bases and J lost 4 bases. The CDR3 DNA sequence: TGTGCCACCAGCAGTGGCGACAGGGTAGGGTTAGAGACCCAGTACTTC. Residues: CATSSGDRVGLETQYF. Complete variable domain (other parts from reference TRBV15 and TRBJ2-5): DAMVIQNPRYQVTQFGKPVTLSCSQTLNHNVMYWYQQKSSQAPKLLFHYYDKDFNNEADTPDNFQSRRPNTSFCFLDIRSPGLGDTAMYLCATSSGDRVGLETQYFGPGTRLLVL.

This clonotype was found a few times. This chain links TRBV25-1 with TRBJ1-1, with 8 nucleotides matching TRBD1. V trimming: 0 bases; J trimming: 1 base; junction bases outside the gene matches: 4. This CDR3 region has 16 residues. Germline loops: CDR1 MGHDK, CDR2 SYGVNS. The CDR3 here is CASSEYPGQGNTEAFF. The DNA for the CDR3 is TGTGCCAGCAGTGAATACCCCGGACAGGGGAACACTGAAGCTTTCTTT.

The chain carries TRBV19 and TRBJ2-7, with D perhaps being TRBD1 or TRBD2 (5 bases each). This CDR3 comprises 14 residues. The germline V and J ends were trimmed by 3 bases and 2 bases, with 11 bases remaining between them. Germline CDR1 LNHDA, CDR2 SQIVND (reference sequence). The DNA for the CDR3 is TGTGCCAGTAGTATCCGGGACGGGCCCTACGAGCAGTACTTC. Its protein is CASSIRDGPYEQYF.

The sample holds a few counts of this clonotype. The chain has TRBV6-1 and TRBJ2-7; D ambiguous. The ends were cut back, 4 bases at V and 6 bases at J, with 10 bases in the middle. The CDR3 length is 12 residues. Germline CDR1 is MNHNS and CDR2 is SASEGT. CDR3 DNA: TGTGCCAGCAGTGTGTTGGAGCGCGAGCAGTACTTC. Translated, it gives CASSVLEREQYF.

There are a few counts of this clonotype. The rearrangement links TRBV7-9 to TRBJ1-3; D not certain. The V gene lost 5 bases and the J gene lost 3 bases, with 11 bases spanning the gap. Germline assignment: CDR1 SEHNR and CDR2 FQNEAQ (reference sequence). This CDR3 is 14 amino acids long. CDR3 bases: TGTGCCAGCAGCACCTGGACTGATGGAAACACCATATATTTT. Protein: CASSTWTDGNTIYF. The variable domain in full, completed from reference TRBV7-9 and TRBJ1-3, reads DTGVSQNPRHKITKRGQNVTFRCDPISEHNRLYWYRQTLGQGPEFLTYFQNEAQLEKSRLLSDRFSAERPKGSFSTLEIQRTEQGDSAMYLCASSTWTDGNTIYFGEGSWLTVV.

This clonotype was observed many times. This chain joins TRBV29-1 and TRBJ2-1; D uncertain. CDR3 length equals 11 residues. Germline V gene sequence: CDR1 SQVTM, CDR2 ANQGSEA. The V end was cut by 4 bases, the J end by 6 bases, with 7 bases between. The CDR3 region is CSVVLSNEQFF. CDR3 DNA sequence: TGCAGCGTTGTGCTTAGCAATGAGCAGTTCTTC.

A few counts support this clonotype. CDR3 protein: CASSRRAGTTEAFF. CDR3 DNA: TGTGCCAGCTCAAGGCGGGCAGGGACCACTGAAGCTTTCTTT. This chain uses TRBV18 with TRBJ1-1; TRBD1 is a possible D gene (5 bases). The CDR3 spans 14 residues. The V and J ends lost 5 bases and 4 bases respectively, with 14 bases between them. Germline CDR1 and CDR2: KGHSH and LQKENI.

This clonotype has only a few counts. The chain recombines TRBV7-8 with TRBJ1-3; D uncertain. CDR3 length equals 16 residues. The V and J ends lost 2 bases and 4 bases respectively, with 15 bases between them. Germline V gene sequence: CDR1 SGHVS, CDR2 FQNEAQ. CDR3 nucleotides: TGTGCCAGCAGCTTAAGGGTCGAAGCCTGGGGAAACACCATATATTTT. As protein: CASSLRVEAWGNTIYF.

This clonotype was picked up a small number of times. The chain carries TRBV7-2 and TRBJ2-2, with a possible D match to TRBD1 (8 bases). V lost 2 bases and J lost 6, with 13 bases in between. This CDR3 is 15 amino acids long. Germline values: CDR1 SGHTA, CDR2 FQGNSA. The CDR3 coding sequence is TGTGCCAGCAGCTTAAACAGGGGGGGATCCGGGGAGCTGTTTTTT. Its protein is CASSLNRGGSGELFF.